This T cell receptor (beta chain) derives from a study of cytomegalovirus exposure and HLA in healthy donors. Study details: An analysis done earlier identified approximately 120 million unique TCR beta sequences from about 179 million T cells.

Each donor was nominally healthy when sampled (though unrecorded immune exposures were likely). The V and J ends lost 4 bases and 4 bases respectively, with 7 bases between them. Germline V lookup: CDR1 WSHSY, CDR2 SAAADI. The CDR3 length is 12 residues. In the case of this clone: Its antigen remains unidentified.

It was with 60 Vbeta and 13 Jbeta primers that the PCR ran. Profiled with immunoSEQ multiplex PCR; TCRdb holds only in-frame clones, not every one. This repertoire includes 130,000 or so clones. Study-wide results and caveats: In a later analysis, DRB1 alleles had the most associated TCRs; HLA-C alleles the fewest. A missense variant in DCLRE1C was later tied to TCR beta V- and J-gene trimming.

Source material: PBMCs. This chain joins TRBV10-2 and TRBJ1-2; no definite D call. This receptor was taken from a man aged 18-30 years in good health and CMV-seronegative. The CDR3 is CASSGEAYGYTF. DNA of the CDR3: TGCGCCAGCAGTGGGGAGGCCTATGGCTACACCTTC.